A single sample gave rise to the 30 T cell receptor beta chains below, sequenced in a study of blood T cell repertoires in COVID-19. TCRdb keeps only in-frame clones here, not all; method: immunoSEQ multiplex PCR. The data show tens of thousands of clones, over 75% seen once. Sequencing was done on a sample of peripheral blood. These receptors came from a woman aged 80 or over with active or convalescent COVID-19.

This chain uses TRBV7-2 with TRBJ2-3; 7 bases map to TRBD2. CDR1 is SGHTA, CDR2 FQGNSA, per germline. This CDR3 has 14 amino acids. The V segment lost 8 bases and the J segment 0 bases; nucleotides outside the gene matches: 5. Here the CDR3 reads CASGRAGSTDTQYF. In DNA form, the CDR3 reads TGTGCCAGCGGGAGGGCGGGTAGCACAGATACGCAGTATTTT.

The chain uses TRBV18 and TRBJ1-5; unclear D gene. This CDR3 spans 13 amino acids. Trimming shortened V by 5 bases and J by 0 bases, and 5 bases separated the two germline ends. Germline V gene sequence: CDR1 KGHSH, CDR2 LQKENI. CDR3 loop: CASSVNSNQPQHF. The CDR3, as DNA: TGTGCCAGCTCAGTAAATAGCAATCAGCCCCAGCATTTT.

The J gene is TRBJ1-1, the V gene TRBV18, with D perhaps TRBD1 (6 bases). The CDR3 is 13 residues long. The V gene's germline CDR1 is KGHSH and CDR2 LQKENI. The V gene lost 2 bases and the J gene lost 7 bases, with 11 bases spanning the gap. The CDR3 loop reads CASSPAGDSEAFF. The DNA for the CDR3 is TGTGCCAGCTCACCAGCAGGGGATAGTGAAGCTTTCTTT.

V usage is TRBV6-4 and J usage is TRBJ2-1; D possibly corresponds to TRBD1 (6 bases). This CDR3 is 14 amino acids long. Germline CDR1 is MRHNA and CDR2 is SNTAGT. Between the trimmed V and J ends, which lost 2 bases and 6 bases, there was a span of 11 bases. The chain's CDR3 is CASSDRGSGNEQFF. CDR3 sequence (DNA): TGTGCCAGCAGTGACAGGGGGTCTGGCAATGAGCAGTTCTTC.

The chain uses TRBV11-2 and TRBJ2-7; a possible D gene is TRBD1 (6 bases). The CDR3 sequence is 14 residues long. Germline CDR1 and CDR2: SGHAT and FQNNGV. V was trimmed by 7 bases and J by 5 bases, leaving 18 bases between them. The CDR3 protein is CASNYQRGSHEQYF. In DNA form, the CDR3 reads TGTGCCAGCAACTACCAGAGGGGGTCCCACGAGCAGTACTTC.

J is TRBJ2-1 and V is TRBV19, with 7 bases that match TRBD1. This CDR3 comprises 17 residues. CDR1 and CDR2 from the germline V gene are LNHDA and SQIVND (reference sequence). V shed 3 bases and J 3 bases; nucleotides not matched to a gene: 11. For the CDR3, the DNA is TGTGCCAGTAGTATCGGTCTGGGACAGCATATCTACAATGAGCAGTTCTTC. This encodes CASSIGLGQHIYNEQFF.

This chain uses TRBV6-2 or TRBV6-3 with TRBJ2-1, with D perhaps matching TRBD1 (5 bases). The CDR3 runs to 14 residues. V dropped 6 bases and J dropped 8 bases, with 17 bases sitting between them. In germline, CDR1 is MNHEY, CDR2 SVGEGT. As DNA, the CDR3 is TGTGCCAGCAGCCAACTATCCAGGGTCTATGAGCAGTTCTTC. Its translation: CASSQLSRVYEQFF.

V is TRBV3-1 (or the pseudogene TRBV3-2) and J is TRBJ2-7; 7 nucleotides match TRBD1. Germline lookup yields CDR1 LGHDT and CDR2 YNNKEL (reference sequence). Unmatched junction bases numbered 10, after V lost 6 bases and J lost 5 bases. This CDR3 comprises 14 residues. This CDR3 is CASSPTGASDEQYF. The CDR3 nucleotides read TGTGCCAGCAGTCCTACAGGGGCAAGCGACGAGCAGTACTTC.

CDR3 coding DNA: TGTGCCAGCAGTGACTCGGGGAGCCTTAGCACAGATACGCAGTATTTT. As protein: CASSDSGSLSTDTQYF. The rearrangement links TRBV6-4 to TRBJ2-3; maybe TRBD2 (5 bases). Germline V gene data show CDR1 as MRHNA and CDR2 as SNTAGT. V was trimmed by 0 bases and J by 0 bases, leaving 10 bases between them. The CDR3 is 16 amino acids.

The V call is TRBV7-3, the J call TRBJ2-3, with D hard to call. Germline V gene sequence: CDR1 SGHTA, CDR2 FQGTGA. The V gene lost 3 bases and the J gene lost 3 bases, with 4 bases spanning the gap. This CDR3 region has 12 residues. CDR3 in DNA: TGTGCCAGCAGCTTGGAGACAGATACGCAGTATTTT. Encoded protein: CASSLETDTQYF.

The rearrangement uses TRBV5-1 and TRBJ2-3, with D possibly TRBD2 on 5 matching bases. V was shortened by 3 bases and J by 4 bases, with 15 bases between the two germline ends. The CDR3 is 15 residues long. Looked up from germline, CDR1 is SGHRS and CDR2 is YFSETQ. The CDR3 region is CASSSSTPAADTQYF. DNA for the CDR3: TGCGCCAGCAGCTCGTCGACCCCAGCGGCAGATACGCAGTATTTT.

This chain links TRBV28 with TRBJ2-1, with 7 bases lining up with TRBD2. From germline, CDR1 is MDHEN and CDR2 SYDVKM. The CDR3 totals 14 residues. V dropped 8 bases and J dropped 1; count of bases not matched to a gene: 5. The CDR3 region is CASGTSASYNEQFF. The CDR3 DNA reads TGTGCCAGCGGCACTAGCGCTTCCTACAATGAGCAGTTCTTC.

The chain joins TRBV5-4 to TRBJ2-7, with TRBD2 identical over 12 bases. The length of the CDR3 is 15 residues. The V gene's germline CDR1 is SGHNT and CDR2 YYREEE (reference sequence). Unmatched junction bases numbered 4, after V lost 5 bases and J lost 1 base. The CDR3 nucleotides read TGTGCCAGCAGAAGAGGACTAGCGGGATCCTACGAGCAGTACTTC. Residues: CASRRGLAGSYEQYF.

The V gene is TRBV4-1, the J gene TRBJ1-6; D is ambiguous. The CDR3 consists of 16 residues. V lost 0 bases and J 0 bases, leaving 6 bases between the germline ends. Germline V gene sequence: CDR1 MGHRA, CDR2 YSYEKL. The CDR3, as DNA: TGCGCCAGCAGCCAAGAAAGTAGCTCCTATAATTCACCCCTCCACTTT. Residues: CASSQESSSYNSPLHF.

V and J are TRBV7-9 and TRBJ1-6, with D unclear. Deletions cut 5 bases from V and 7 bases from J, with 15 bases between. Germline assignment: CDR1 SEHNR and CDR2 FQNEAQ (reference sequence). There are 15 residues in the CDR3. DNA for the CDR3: TGTGCCAGCAGCCCTCAGACAAACCCAAATTCACCCCTCCACTTT. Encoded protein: CASSPQTNPNSPLHF.

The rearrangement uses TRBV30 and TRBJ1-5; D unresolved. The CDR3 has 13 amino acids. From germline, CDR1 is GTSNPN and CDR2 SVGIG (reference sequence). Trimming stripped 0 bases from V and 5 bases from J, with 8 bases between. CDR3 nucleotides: TGTGCCTGGAGTGTACAAGAGGATCAGCCCCAGCATTTT. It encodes CAWSVQEDQPQHF.

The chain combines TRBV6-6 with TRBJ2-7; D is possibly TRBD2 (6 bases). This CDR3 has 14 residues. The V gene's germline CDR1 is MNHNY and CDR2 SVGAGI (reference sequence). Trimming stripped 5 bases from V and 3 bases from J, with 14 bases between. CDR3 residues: CASSRDDGGYEQYF. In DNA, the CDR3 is TGTGCCAGCAGTAGGGACGACGGGGGCTACGAGCAGTACTTC.

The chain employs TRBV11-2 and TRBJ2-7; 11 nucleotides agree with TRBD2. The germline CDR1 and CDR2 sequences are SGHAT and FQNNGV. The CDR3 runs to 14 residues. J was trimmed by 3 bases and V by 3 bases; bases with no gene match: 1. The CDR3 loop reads CASSLGLADYEQYF. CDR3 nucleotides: TGTGCCAGCAGCTTGGGACTAGCGGACTACGAGCAGTACTTC.

CDR3 nucleotides: TGTGCCAGCAGCAAGCAGGGCCACCTGCGCACTGAAGCTTTCTTT. Encoded protein: CASSKQGHLRTEAFF. The chain has TRBV21-1 and TRBJ1-1; the table's D gene call, TRBD1, was not cross checked with the DNA. TRBV21-1 is classified as a pseudogene. The CDR3 has 15 residues.

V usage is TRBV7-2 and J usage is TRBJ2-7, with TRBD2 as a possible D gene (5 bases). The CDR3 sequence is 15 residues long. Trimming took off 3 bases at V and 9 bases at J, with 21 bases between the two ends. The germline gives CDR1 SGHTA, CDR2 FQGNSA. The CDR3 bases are TGTGCCAGCAGCTTCTCCGGGGAACGCTTTGGACTGCAGTACTTC. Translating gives CASSFSGERFGLQYF.

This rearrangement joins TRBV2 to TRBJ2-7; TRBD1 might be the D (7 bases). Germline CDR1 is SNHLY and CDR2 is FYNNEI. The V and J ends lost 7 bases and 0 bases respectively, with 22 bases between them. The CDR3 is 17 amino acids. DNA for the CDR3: TGTGCCAGCAAACTCCAGGCAGGGGGGCCGTTCTCCTACGAGCAGTACTTC. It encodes CASKLQAGGPFSYEQYF.

This CDR3 is CASSGQGYGFEAFF. The CDR3 DNA is TGTGCCAGCAGTGGACAGGGGTACGGGTTTGAAGCTTTCTTT. V is TRBV6-2 or TRBV6-3 and J is TRBJ1-1, with 9 bases that match TRBD1. V lost 5 bases, J lost 7 bases, and 8 bases stayed unmatched. The CDR3 runs 14 residues. The germline V gene has CDR1 MNHEY and CDR2 SVGEGT.

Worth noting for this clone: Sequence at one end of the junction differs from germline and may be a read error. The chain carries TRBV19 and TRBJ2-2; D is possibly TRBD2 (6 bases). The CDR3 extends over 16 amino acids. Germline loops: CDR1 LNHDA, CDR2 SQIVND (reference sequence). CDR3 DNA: TGTGTCAGTAATCCTACTGGAGGGGTCTACACCGGGGAGCTGTTTTTT. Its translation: CVSNPTGGVYTGELFF. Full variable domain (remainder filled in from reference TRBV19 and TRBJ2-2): DGGITQSPKYLFRKEGQNVTLSCEQNLNHDAMYWYRQDPGQGLRLIYYSQIVNDFQKGDIAEGYSVSREKKESFPLTVTSAQKNPTAFYLCVSNPTGGVYTGELFFGEGSRLTVL.

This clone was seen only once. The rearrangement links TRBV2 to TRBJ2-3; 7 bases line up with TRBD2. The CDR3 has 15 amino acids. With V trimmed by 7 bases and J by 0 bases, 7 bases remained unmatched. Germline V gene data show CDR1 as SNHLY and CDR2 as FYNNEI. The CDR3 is CASTKRELSTDTQYF. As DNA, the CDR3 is TGTGCCAGCACCAAGCGGGAACTTAGCACAGATACGCAGTATTTT.

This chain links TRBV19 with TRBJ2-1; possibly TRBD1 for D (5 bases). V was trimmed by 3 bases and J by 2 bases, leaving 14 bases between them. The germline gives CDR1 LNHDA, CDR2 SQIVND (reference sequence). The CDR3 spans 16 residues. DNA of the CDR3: TGTGCCAGTAGTATCCCAGGGAATCGGCCCTACAATGAGCAGTTCTTC. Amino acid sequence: CASSIPGNRPYNEQFF.

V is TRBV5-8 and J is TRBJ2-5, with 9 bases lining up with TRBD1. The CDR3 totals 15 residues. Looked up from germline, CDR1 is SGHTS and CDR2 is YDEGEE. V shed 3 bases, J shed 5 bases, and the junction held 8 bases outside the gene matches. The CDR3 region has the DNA TGTGCCAGCAGCTCGGAGGGACAGGGAAGGGAGACCCAGTACTTC. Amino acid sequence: CASSSEGQGRETQYF.

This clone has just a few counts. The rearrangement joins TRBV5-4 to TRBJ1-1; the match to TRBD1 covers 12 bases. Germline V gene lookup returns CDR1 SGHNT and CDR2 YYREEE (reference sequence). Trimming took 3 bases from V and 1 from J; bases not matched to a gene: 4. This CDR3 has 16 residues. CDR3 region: CASSSGTGGGNTEAFF. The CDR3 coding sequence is TGTGCCAGCAGCTCCGGGACAGGGGGCGGGAACACTGAAGCTTTCTTT.

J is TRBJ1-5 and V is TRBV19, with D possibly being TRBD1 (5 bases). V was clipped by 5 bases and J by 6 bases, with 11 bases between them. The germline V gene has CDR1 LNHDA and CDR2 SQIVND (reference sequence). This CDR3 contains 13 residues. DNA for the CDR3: TGTGCCAGTAGTTGGGAGGGGCTTCAGCCCCAGCATTTT. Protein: CASSWEGLQPQHF.

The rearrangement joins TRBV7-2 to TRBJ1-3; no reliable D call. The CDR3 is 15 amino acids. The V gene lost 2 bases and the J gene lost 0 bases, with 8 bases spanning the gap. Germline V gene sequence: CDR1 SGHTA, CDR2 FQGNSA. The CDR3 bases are TGTGCCAGCAGCTTACGCGAGAGCTCTGGAAACACCATATATTTT. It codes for CASSLRESSGNTIYF.

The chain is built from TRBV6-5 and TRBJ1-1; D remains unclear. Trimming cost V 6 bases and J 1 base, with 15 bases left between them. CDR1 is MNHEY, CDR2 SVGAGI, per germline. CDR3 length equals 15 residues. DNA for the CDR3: TGTGCCAGCAGGACATGGATGCAATCGAACACTGAAGCTTTCTTT. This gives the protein CASRTWMQSNTEAFF.